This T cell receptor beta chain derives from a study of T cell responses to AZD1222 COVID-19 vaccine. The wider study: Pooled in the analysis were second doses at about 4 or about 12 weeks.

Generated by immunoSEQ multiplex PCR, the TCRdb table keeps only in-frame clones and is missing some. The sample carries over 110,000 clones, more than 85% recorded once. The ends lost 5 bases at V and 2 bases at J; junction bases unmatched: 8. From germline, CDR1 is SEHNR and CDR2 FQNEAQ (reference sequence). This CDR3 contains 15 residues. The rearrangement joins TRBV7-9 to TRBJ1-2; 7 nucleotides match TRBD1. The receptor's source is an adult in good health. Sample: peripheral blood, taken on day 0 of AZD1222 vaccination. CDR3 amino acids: CASSPQGGGNYGYTF. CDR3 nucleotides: TGTGCCAGCAGCCCCCAGGGGGGGGGAAACTATGGCTACACCTTC.